A single sample is the source of the 25 T cell receptor beta chains below, sequenced in a study of blood T cell repertoires in COVID-19. Here immunoSEQ multiplex PCR was the method, and the copy in TCRdb shows in-frame clones only, minus some. The table has some 80,000 clones, more than 65% seen once. The sample consisted of peripheral blood. Receptors were obtained from a man older than 75 with acute or convalescent COVID-19.

V gene TRBV6-5 combines with J gene TRBJ1-5; D perhaps matches TRBD1 (6 bases). Trimming took off 7 bases at V and 8 bases at J, with 18 bases between the two ends. The CDR3 is 14 residues long. The germline V gene encodes CDR1 MNHEY and CDR2 SVGAGI. Here the CDR3 DNA reads TGTGCCAGCACCTCATCGGGTGCAGGGGAGCCCCAGCATTTT. It specifies CASTSSGAGEPQHF.

The chain employs TRBV6-6 and TRBJ2-3, with 10 bases identical to TRBD2. CDR1 is MNHNY and CDR2 is SVGAGI in the germline V gene (reference sequence). This CDR3 region has 15 residues. The junction had 4 bases not matched to a gene; V was cut back by 4 bases and J by 3 bases. This CDR3 is CASSSAGGRTDTQYF. The CDR3 DNA reads TGTGCCAGCAGTTCAGCGGGGGGGAGAACAGATACGCAGTATTTT.

This chain links TRBV7-9 with TRBJ1-1; D is ambiguous. V lost 5 bases, J lost 5 bases, and 15 bases lay in between. Germline-derived CDR1 and CDR2 are SEHNR and FQNEAQ (reference sequence). The CDR3 runs to 14 residues. Written as DNA, the CDR3 is TGTGCCAGCAGCCTCCAGGTTACACATACTGAAGCTTTCTTT. Amino acid sequence: CASSLQVTHTEAFF.

This clone was found once. V is TRBV5-1 and J is TRBJ2-7; possibly TRBD1 for D (6 bases). The CDR3 runs to 15 residues. Trimming left V 0 bases short and J 0 bases short, with 10 bases between. CDR1 and CDR2 from the germline V gene are SGHRS and YFSETQ. The CDR3 loop reads CASSLAGQNSYEQYF. As DNA, the CDR3 is TGCGCCAGCAGCTTGGCCGGACAGAACTCCTACGAGCAGTACTTC.

V is TRBV5-1 and J is TRBJ1-2; 7 bases are a match to TRBD1. V was clipped by 0 bases and J by 7 bases; unmatched bases: 3. CDR3 length: 13 amino acids. Germline V gene sequence: CDR1 SGHRS, CDR2 YFSETQ. CDR3 loop: CASSLEGGGGYTF. CDR3 sequence (DNA): TGCGCCAGCAGCTTGGAAGGGGGCGGTGGCTACACCTTC.

The chain employs TRBV21-1 and TRBJ2-3; the table gives TRBD2 as D, unverified against the DNA. TRBV21-1 is a listed pseudogene. This CDR3 is 20 amino acids long. The CDR3, as DNA: TGTGCCAGCAAACCCCGGACTAGCGGGGGCCTAAGTGGGGGCACAGATACGCAGTATTTT. Residues: CASKPRTSGGLSGGTDTQYF.

This clone appeared once. The CDR3 DNA reads as TGCGCCAGCAGCTTGGGACTAGGGGAAAAACTGTTTTTT. As protein: CASSLGLGEKLFF. V usage is TRBV5-1 and J usage is TRBJ1-4; D is unclear. Germline CDR1 and CDR2: SGHRS and YFSETQ. The CDR3 covers 13 residues. V dropped 0 bases and J dropped 8 bases, with 8 bases sitting between them.

This clone was counted a few times. The V gene is TRBV30, the J gene TRBJ1-6; D is perhaps TRBD1 (6 bases). This CDR3 is built from 15 residues. Trimming cost V 4 bases and J 6 bases, with 16 bases left between them. CDR1 and CDR2 (germline): GTSNPN, SVGIG (reference sequence). The CDR3 region is CAWKEGGTLNSPLHF. Here the CDR3 DNA reads TGTGCCTGGAAGGAGGGGGGGACACTTAATTCACCCCTCCACTTT.

The V and J genes are TRBV6-4 and TRBJ1-2; D may be TRBD1 (5 bases). The CDR3 has 16 residues. V was pared by 2 bases and J by 0 bases, with 13 bases between. Looked up from germline, CDR1 is MRHNA and CDR2 is SNTAGT. CDR3 sequence: CASSDKSWGPNYGYTF. The CDR3 DNA follows: TGTGCCAGCAGTGACAAAAGCTGGGGCCCTAACTATGGCTACACCTTC.

CDR3 amino acids: CASSARTSGGVVRETQYF. CDR3 coding DNA: TGTGCCAGCAGCGCCCGGACTAGCGGGGGGGTCGTGAGGGAGACCCAGTACTTC. This chain uses TRBV7-8 with TRBJ2-5; the match to TRBD2 covers 15 bases. The CDR3 has 18 amino acids. J gave up 5 bases and V 5 bases, and 12 bases lay outside the gene matches. CDR1 is SGHVS, CDR2 FQNEAQ, per germline.

CDR3 amino acids: CSVQGQGRYEQYF. The CDR3, as DNA: TGCAGCGTTCAGGGACAGGGGCGCTACGAGCAGTACTTC. This rearrangement joins TRBV29-1 to TRBJ2-7; 10 nucleotides align to TRBD1. The germline gives CDR1 SQVTM, CDR2 ANQGSEA. V shed 5 bases, J shed 3 bases, and the junction held 4 bases outside the gene matches. The length of the CDR3 is 13 residues.

The chain carries TRBV5-8 and TRBJ1-2, with TRBD1 identical over 8 bases. The CDR3 extends over 14 amino acids. Germline loops: CDR1 SGHTS, CDR2 YDEGEE. V shed 4 bases and J 3 bases; nucleotides not matched to a gene: 5. CDR3 bases: TGTGCCAGCAGCCCAGACAGGGGCGACTATGGCTACACCTTC. It yields the protein CASSPDRGDYGYTF.

The rearrangement uses TRBV19 and TRBJ1-2, with 9 positions matching TRBD1. CDR3 length: 14 residues. Per the germline V gene, CDR1 is LNHDA and CDR2 is SQIVND (reference sequence). The ends lost 5 bases at V and 4 bases at J; junction bases unmatched: 5. In nucleotides, the CDR3 is TGTGCCAGTAGTGACCCGGGACAGGGCTATGGCTACACCTTC. Translation gives CASSDPGQGYGYTF.

The rearrangement links TRBV4-1 to TRBJ1-1; D may be TRBD1 (5 bases). CDR1 is MGHRA, CDR2 YSYEKL, per germline. The CDR3 is made up of 14 amino acids. Trimming pared 6 bases from V and 4 bases from J, leaving 15 bases between. The CDR3 DNA is TGCGCCAGCAGATTTTGGGGCTCGGGCACTGAAGCTTTCTTT. This translates into CASRFWGSGTEAFF.

The chain carries TRBV2 and TRBJ1-3; D is possibly TRBD1 (5 bases). Germline V gives CDR1 SNHLY, CDR2 FYNNEI. V lost 2 bases, J lost 4 bases, and 18 bases lay in between. CDR3 length: 17 amino acids. CDR3 in amino acids: CASSESWTSEGGNTIYF. In nucleotides, the CDR3 is TGTGCCAGCAGTGAAAGTTGGACATCAGAAGGAGGAAACACCATATATTTT.

The J gene is TRBJ1-2, the V gene TRBV5-4; TRBD1 agrees at 7 bases. The V and J ends lost 4 bases and 6 bases, in that order; junction bases with no gene match: 9. This CDR3 is built from 14 residues. Per the germline V gene, CDR1 is SGHNT and CDR2 is YYREEE (reference sequence). The CDR3 spells CASSPGQDTDGYTF. The CDR3 coding sequence is TGTGCCAGCAGCCCCGGACAGGACACGGATGGCTACACCTTC.

CDR3 nucleotides: TGCGCCAGCAGCTTGGACGGCAGGGTGTACCAAGAGACCCAGTACTTC. Its translation: CASSLDGRVYQETQYF. The genes are TRBV5-1 and TRBJ2-5; perhaps TRBD1 as D (5 bases). CDR1 is SGHRS, CDR2 YFSETQ, per germline. Trimming took off 0 bases at V and 0 bases at J, with 12 bases between the two ends. This CDR3 has 16 residues.

V is TRBV19 and J is TRBJ2-2; 9 bases fit TRBD1. V was pared by 5 bases and J by 5 bases, with 9 bases of the junction left unmatched. This CDR3 is built from 16 residues. Germline CDR1 reads LNHDA; CDR2 reads SQIVND (reference sequence). The CDR3 sequence: CASSPEGQGGTGELFF. The CDR3 coding sequence is TGTGCCAGTAGTCCCGAGGGACAGGGAGGAACCGGGGAGCTGTTTTTT.

The gene calls are TRBV5-4 and TRBJ1-2; the match to TRBD1 covers 8 bases. The germline V gene has CDR1 SGHNT and CDR2 YYREEE (reference sequence). The CDR3 length is 15 residues. V lost 4 bases, J lost 4 bases, and 9 bases stayed unmatched. The CDR3 spells CASSTSGGGGYGYTF. CDR3 nucleotide sequence: TGTGCCAGCAGCACATCAGGGGGCGGAGGCTATGGCTACACCTTC. The full variable domain, rest sourced from reference TRBV5-4 and TRBJ1-2, is ETGVTQSPTHLIKTRGQQVTLRCSSQSGHNTVSWYQQALGQGPQFIFQYYREEENGRGNFPPRFSGLQFPNYSSELNVNALELDDSALYLCASSTSGGGGYGYTFGSGTRLTVV.

This chain connects TRBV2 to TRBJ1-5; 9 bases are a match to TRBD1. V lost 5 bases and J lost 0; bases outside the gene matches: 11. Germline values: CDR1 SNHLY, CDR2 FYNNEI. The CDR3 length is 18 residues. CDR3 in DNA: TGTGCCAGCAGTACTAGGACAGGGGAAATGTATAGCAATCAGCCCCAGCATTTT. Translating gives CASSTRTGEMYSNQPQHF.

This rearrangement joins TRBV5-4 to TRBJ2-1; 8 nucleotides align to TRBD2. The junction had 9 bases not matched to a gene; V was cut back by 4 bases and J by 6 bases. Germline V gene data show CDR1 as SGHNT and CDR2 as YYREEE (reference sequence). This CDR3 has 15 residues. In nucleotides, the CDR3 is TGTGCCAGCAGCCTTGGACTAGCCTACGGCAATGAGCAGTTCTTC. Its protein is CASSLGLAYGNEQFF. The entire variable domain, with the rest obtained from reference TRBV5-4 and TRBJ2-1, is as follows: ETGVTQSPTHLIKTRGQQVTLRCSSQSGHNTVSWYQQALGQGPQFIFQYYREEENGRGNFPPRFSGLQFPNYSSELNVNALELDDSALYLCASSLGLAYGNEQFFGPGTRLTVL.

The chain employs TRBV2 and TRBJ1-1; a possible D gene is TRBD1 (6 bases). Deletions cut 7 bases from V and 0 bases from J, with 9 bases between. Germline values: CDR1 SNHLY, CDR2 FYNNEI. The CDR3 has 13 residues. CDR3: CASNEGVNTEAFF. The CDR3 region has the DNA TGTGCCAGCAACGAGGGGGTGAACACTGAAGCTTTCTTT. Looking up the rest from reference TRBV2 and TRBJ1-1 gives the full variable domain: EPEVTQTPSHQVTQMGQEVILRCVPISNHLYFYWYRQILGQKVEFLVSFYNNEISEKSEIFDDQFSVERPDGSNFTLKIRSTKLEDSAMYFCASNEGVNTEAFFGQGTRLTVV.

The J gene is TRBJ1-1, the V gene TRBV2; the D is unclear. The CDR3 is 16 amino acids. Germline V CDR1 and CDR2: SNHLY, FYNNEI. Trimming cost V 3 bases and J 1 base, with 15 bases left between them. The CDR3 nucleotides are TGTGCCAGCAGTGACGCGGGGAGGGTGACGAACACTGAAGCTTTCTTT. Translation gives CASSDAGRVTNTEAFF.

Here the CDR3 reads CAIREDMANSPLHF. DNA for the CDR3: TGTGCCATCAGGGAGGACATGGCGAATTCACCCCTCCACTTT. The chain is built from TRBV10-3 and TRBJ1-6, with D possibly being TRBD1 (5 bases). CDR3 size: 14 residues. Germline CDR1 is ENHRY and CDR2 is SYGVKD. V was shortened by 6 bases and J by 7 bases, with 13 bases between the two germline ends.

The rearrangement joins TRBV5-4 to TRBJ1-2; TRBD1 agrees at 9 bases. There are 15 residues in the CDR3. Germline lookup yields CDR1 SGHNT and CDR2 YYREEE (reference sequence). Losses at the gene ends were 3 bases for V and 8 bases for J; bases not matched to a gene: 11. CDR3 DNA sequence: TGTGCCAGCAGCTGGGACAGGGCGCCAGGGGGGGGCTACACCTTC. It codes for CASSWDRAPGGGYTF.